The 28 T cell receptor beta chains in this list originate from one sample, sequenced in a study of cytomegalovirus exposure and HLA in healthy donors (dated by TCRdb to 2017 to 2019). Libraries were made using the immunoSEQ multiplex PCR assay. For the multiplex PCR, a mixture combining 60 forward primers for TCR Vbeta segments and 13 reverse primers for TCR Jbeta segments was used. TCRdb re-hosts the immuneACCESS table, in-frame sequences only. Its copies lack some clones; in the studies checked, an unresolved V gene accounts for under half of them, and the cause for the rest is not known. The sample contains over 200,000 clones, more than 75% of them found a single time. The top ten clones comprise roughly 1.3% of the sample. The sequenced material came from PBMCs. These receptors were taken from a human donor in good health.

The V gene is TRBV19, the J gene TRBJ1-2, with D tentatively TRBD1 (6 bases). V was shortened by 5 bases and J by 4 bases, with 14 bases between the two germline ends. The germline CDR1 and CDR2 sequences are LNHDA and SQIVND (reference sequence). The CDR3 length is 14 residues. In DNA, the CDR3 is TGTGCCAGTAGTGACAGGCCTTTAGCCTATGGCTACACCTTC. As protein: CASSDRPLAYGYTF. The variable domain in full, completed from reference TRBV19 and TRBJ1-2, reads DGGITQSPKYLFRKEGQNVTLSCEQNLNHDAMYWYRQDPGQGLRLIYYSQIVNDFQKGDIAEGYSVSREKKESFPLTVTSAQKNPTAFYLCASSDRPLAYGYTFGSGTRLTVV.

CDR3 region: CASSSIQGAFYNEQFF. The CDR3 DNA follows: TGTGCCAGCAGTTCTATACAGGGGGCCTTTTACAATGAGCAGTTCTTC. The chain joins TRBV6-6 to TRBJ2-1, with 9 bases matching TRBD1. The CDR3 consists of 16 residues. After removal of 4 bases from V and 4 bases from J, the junction contained 8 bases not matched to a gene. Germline values: CDR1 MNHNY, CDR2 SVGAGI (reference sequence).

This clone has more than one count but fewer than ten. The V call is TRBV15, the J call TRBJ1-3; D uncertain. CDR3 length: 12 residues. The germline V and J ends were trimmed by 8 bases and 1 base, with 6 bases remaining between them. Per the germline V gene, CDR1 is LNHNV and CDR2 is YYDKDF (reference sequence). CDR3: CATRGSGNTIYF. The CDR3 DNA is TGTGCCACCCGGGGATCTGGAAACACCATATATTTT.

V is TRBV5-5 and J is TRBJ2-3; possible D gene TRBD2, 6 bases. The CDR3 runs to 15 residues. Germline values: CDR1 SGHKS, CDR2 YYEKEE (reference sequence). With 5 bases removed from V and 4 bases from J, the gap between germline ends came to 17 bases. The CDR3 sequence is CASSLLASGADTQYF. The CDR3 DNA reads TGTGCCAGCAGTTTACTAGCAAGTGGCGCAGATACGCAGTATTTT. Variable domain in full (rest from reference TRBV5-5 and TRBJ2-3): DAGVTQSPTHLIKTRGQQVTLRCSPISGHKSVSWYQQVLGQGPQFIFQYYEKEERGRGNFPDRFSARQFPNYSSELNVNALLLGDSALYLCASSLLASGADTQYFGPGTRLTVL.

This chain uses TRBV4-1 with TRBJ2-7; 7 nucleotides align to TRBD1. Germline V gene sequence: CDR1 MGHRA, CDR2 YSYEKL. The CDR3 length is 15 residues. The ends lost 5 bases at V and 0 bases at J; junction bases unmatched: 7. The CDR3 here is CASSVGQESSYEQYF. The CDR3, as DNA: TGCGCCAGCAGCGTAGGACAGGAGAGCTCCTACGAGCAGTACTTC.

The rearrangement links TRBV2 to TRBJ2-5, with 13 bases aligning to TRBD2. V dropped 5 bases and J dropped 4; count of bases not matched to a gene: 7. Germline lookup yields CDR1 SNHLY and CDR2 FYNNEI. There are 16 residues in the CDR3. CDR3 sequence (DNA): TGTGCCAGCAGTCCTGGACTAGCGGGAGTGAGAGAGACCCAGTACTTC. Protein: CASSPGLAGVRETQYF.

About this clone itself: One end of the junction varies from germline; a read error may be responsible. V and J are TRBV23-1 and TRBJ2-7; 11 nucleotides align to TRBD2. TRBV23-1 is an open reading frame, and its role is uncertain. This CDR3 has 18 amino acids. CDR3 sequence reads: CASGQSTTSGSGTYEQYF. CDR3 coding DNA: TGCGCCAGCGGTCAATCTACCACTAGCGGGAGTGGGACCTACGAGCAGTACTTC.

CDR3 bases: TGTGCCAGAAGCCGGGACAGCTACAATGAGCAGTTCTTC. It codes for CARSRDSYNEQFF. The chain links TRBV5-3 to TRBJ2-1; 7 nucleotides line up with TRBD1. TRBV5-3 falls under the ORF class, with uncertain function. V gave up 4 bases and J gave up 3 bases; unmatched junction bases: 1. The CDR3 consists of 13 residues.

The gene calls are TRBV5-1 and TRBJ1-2; 8 nucleotides align to TRBD1. This CDR3 region has 14 residues. Germline V gene sequence: CDR1 SGHRS, CDR2 YFSETQ. J was trimmed by 3 bases and V by 2 bases; bases with no gene match: 3. The CDR3 sequence is CASSFRDRYYGYTF. The CDR3 DNA is TGCGCCAGCAGCTTCCGGGACAGGTACTATGGCTACACCTTC.

The V and J genes are TRBV7-3 and TRBJ2-1, with 11 bases matching TRBD2. CDR3 length equals 12 residues. V dropped 4 bases and J dropped 13; count of bases not matched to a gene: 3. From germline, CDR1 is SGHTA and CDR2 FQGTGA. The CDR3 coding sequence is TGTGCCAGCAGCTCCACTAGCGGGAGTCAGTTCTTC. Translation: CASSSTSGSQFF.

The chain uses TRBV6-5 and TRBJ2-3; no reliable D call. Deletions cut 4 bases from V and 4 bases from J, with 9 bases between. Germline CDR1 is MNHEY and CDR2 is SVGAGI. This CDR3 region has 13 residues. The CDR3 loop reads CASSSSGSDTQYF. The CDR3 DNA reads as TGTGCCAGCAGTTCCTCGGGCTCAGATACGCAGTATTTT.

This sequence joins TRBV6-5 and TRBJ1-4; 9 nucleotides agree with TRBD1. V shed 6 bases and J 7 bases; nucleotides not matched to a gene: 9. In germline, CDR1 is MNHEY, CDR2 SVGAGI. This CDR3 is 15 amino acids long. The CDR3, as DNA: TGTGCCAGCAGACTGGGACAGGGCCACAGTGAAAAACTGTTTTTT. Amino acid sequence: CASRLGQGHSEKLFF.

The J gene is TRBJ1-2, the V gene TRBV6-5; 7 bases agree with TRBD1. Germline CDR1 and CDR2: MNHEY and SVGAGI. V trimming: 8 bases; J trimming: 4 bases; junction bases outside the gene matches: 13. The CDR3 totals 15 residues. DNA for the CDR3: TGTGCCAGCGGGAGTTCCGACAGGGCCCTCTATGGCTACACCTTC. This translates into CASGSSDRALYGYTF.

The chain couples TRBV6-1 to TRBJ2-7; D might be TRBD2 (6 bases). Germline CDR1 and CDR2: MNHNS and SASEGT. The V and J ends lost 4 bases and 4 bases respectively, with 14 bases between them. The CDR3 loop spans 14 amino acids. The CDR3 coding sequence is TGTGCCAGCAGTGTTGGGGGGAATAAGTACGAGCAGTACTTC. It codes for CASSVGGNKYEQYF.

This chain uses TRBV6-6 with TRBJ2-5, with 9 nucleotides matching TRBD1. The CDR3 spans 15 residues. Germline assignment: CDR1 MNHNY and CDR2 SVGAGI (reference sequence). The trim removed 4 bases at V and 5 bases at J, leaving 8 bases unmatched. CDR3 sequence reads: CASSSGTGTVETQYF. CDR3 nucleotides: TGTGCCAGCAGTTCCGGGACAGGGACGGTTGAGACCCAGTACTTC.

CDR3 DNA: TGTGCCAGCAGTCCTCAACTGGGGGGGAATTCACCCCTCCACTTT. Translated: CASSPQLGGNSPLHF. This chain joins TRBV27 and TRBJ1-6; maybe TRBD1 (5 bases). Trimming pared 5 bases from V and 7 bases from J, leaving 15 bases between. This CDR3 has 15 amino acids. CDR1 and CDR2 from the germline V gene are MNHEY and SMNVEV (reference sequence).

V and J are TRBV4-1 and TRBJ2-5, with D unclear. TRBJ2-7 explains the end of the DNA better; the J call may be wrong. The CDR3 consists of 15 residues. Per the germline V gene, CDR1 is MGHRA and CDR2 is YSYEKL. In DNA form, the CDR3 reads TGCGCCAGCAGCCAGCTTCCGACGGAGCCCTACGAGCAGTACTTC. It yields the protein CASSQLPTEPYEQYF.

The V call is TRBV7-9, the J call TRBJ2-7, with TRBD2 matching 8 bases. The V segment lost 4 bases and the J segment 7 bases; nucleotides outside the gene matches: 9. The CDR3 loop spans 14 amino acids. Germline CDR1 SEHNR, CDR2 FQNEAQ (reference sequence). The CDR3 protein is CASSSSFSSGEQYF. In DNA form, the CDR3 reads TGTGCCAGCAGCTCGTCATTTTCTAGCGGGGAGCAGTACTTC.

The sample holds one count of this clone. V usage is TRBV5-1 and J usage is TRBJ1-1; TRBD1 aligns across 8 bases. The junction had 9 bases not matched to a gene; V was cut back by 0 bases and J by 11 bases. Germline-derived CDR1 and CDR2 are SGHRS and YFSETQ. CDR3 length: 14 residues. As DNA, the CDR3 is TGCGCCAGCAGCTTGGGAGGGCAGGGGGCGCGGGCTTTCTTT. Residues: CASSLGGQGARAFF.

The CDR3 DNA reads as TGTGCCAGCAGCTCCACACAGGGGGCGATTACAGATACGCAGTATTTT. As protein: CASSSTQGAITDTQYF. This chain uses TRBV11-2 with TRBJ2-3; 9 bases line up with TRBD1. This CDR3 contains 16 residues. Germline loops: CDR1 SGHAT, CDR2 FQNNGV. The V and J ends lost 4 bases and 3 bases, in that order; junction bases with no gene match: 8.

The genes are TRBV10-1 and TRBJ2-7; maybe TRBD1 (6 bases). V lost 6 bases and J 1 base, leaving 10 bases between the germline ends. The CDR3 length is 13 residues. The V gene's germline CDR1 is WNHNN and CDR2 SYGVQD (reference sequence). The CDR3 region is CASSAGQSYEQYF. The CDR3, as DNA: TGCGCCAGCAGCGCTGGACAGTCCTACGAGCAGTACTTC.

The rearrangement joins TRBV28 to TRBJ2-3; 10 bases match TRBD1. The germline V gene has CDR1 MDHEN and CDR2 SYDVKM. The CDR3 consists of 15 residues. V shed 3 bases, J shed 4 bases, and the junction held 4 bases outside the gene matches. The CDR3 reads CASSFRDRGADTQYF. CDR3 DNA sequence: TGTGCCAGCAGTTTCCGGGACAGGGGAGCAGATACGCAGTATTTT.

A single count supports this clone. The chain carries TRBV7-9 and TRBJ2-2; D is perhaps TRBD1 (5 bases). V was pared by 5 bases and J by 1 base, with 11 bases between. Germline V lookup: CDR1 SEHNR, CDR2 FQNEAQ (reference sequence). The CDR3 is made up of 15 amino acids. Here the CDR3 DNA reads TGTGCCAGCAGCCTGAAGCAGGGGAACACCGGGGAGCTGTTTTTT. Protein: CASSLKQGNTGELFF.

The chain couples TRBV6-5 to TRBJ2-1; 8 positions match TRBD2. This CDR3 contains 12 residues. J gave up 9 bases and V 7 bases, and 5 bases lay outside the gene matches. The germline gives CDR1 MNHEY, CDR2 SVGAGI. The CDR3 is CASTGGRSEQFF. In nucleotides, the CDR3 is TGTGCCAGCACAGGCGGGAGGAGTGAGCAGTTCTTC.

The chain recombines TRBV11-3 with TRBJ2-5, with 15 bases identical to TRBD2. The germline V gene has CDR1 SGHNT and CDR2 YENEEA. Trimming removed 5 bases from V and 5 bases from J; junction bases left unmatched: 9. The CDR3 loop spans 17 amino acids. The CDR3 DNA reads TGTGCCAGCAGCCAAGGACTAGCGGGAGGGTCGCTCGAGACCCAGTACTTC. It translates to CASSQGLAGGSLETQYF.

This chain uses TRBV12-5 with TRBJ2-3, with 10 bases fitting TRBD1. Trimming cost V 6 bases and J 5 bases; bases outside gene matches: 8. Germline V lookup: CDR1 LGHNT, CDR2 FRNRAP. The CDR3 runs to 15 residues. The CDR3 here is CASGNDRGQVDTQYF. The CDR3 bases are TGTGCTAGTGGGAACGACAGGGGGCAGGTAGATACGCAGTATTTT.

V is TRBV5-1 and J is TRBJ2-6; TRBD2 matches at 13 bases. CDR1 and CDR2 from the germline V gene are SGHRS and YFSETQ. The CDR3 length is 19 residues. Trimming cost V 3 bases and J 2 bases; bases outside gene matches: 8. Written as DNA, the CDR3 is TGCGCCAGCAGCTCGTTACTAGCGGGAGGGATTACTGGGGCCAACGTCCTGACTTTC. Translation gives CASSSLLAGGITGANVLTF. The full variable domain, completed using reference TRBV5-1 and TRBJ2-6, is KAGVTQTPRYLIKTRGQQVTLSCSPISGHRSVSWYQQTPGQGLQFLFEYFSETQRNKGNFPGRFSGRQFSNSRSEMNVSTLELGDSALYLCASSSLLAGGITGANVLTFGAGSRLTVL.

Concerning this clone itself: The junction shows a germline mismatch at one end, possibly a read error. The genes are TRBV7-7 and TRBJ1-3; tentatively, D is TRBD1 (5 bases). Germline CDR1 SSHAT, CDR2 FNYEAQ (reference sequence). The CDR3 sequence is 14 residues long. CDR3 protein: CASSPGNPGNTIYF. In DNA form, the CDR3 reads TGTGCTAGCAGCCCAGGGAACCCTGGAAACACCATATATTTT.